This T cell receptor beta chain was captured in a study of blood T cell repertoires in COVID-19. Participants came from roughly 25 US areas, aged about 18 to 100 years. Measured with immunoSEQ multiplex PCR; TCRdb has only the in-frame clones, and not every one. Here the sample spans some 340,000 clones, about 87% being singletons. Germline CDR1 reads SGHRS; CDR2 reads YFSETQ. Trimming shortened V by 4 bases and J by 7 bases, and 34 bases separated the two germline ends. The CDR3 length is 20 residues. The clonotype was recovered from a woman younger than 45 who had recovered from COVID-19. This chain uses TRBV5-1 with TRBJ2-3; a weak D match, TRBD1 (6 bases). Sequencing was carried out using PBMCs or T cells enriched from blood (not recorded which). The CDR3 DNA reads TGCGCCAGCAGCCCCGAAGGATCGCAGGGGAAATTTATCCCTCCTTATACGCAGTATTTT. This translates into CASSPEGSQGKFIPPYTQYF.